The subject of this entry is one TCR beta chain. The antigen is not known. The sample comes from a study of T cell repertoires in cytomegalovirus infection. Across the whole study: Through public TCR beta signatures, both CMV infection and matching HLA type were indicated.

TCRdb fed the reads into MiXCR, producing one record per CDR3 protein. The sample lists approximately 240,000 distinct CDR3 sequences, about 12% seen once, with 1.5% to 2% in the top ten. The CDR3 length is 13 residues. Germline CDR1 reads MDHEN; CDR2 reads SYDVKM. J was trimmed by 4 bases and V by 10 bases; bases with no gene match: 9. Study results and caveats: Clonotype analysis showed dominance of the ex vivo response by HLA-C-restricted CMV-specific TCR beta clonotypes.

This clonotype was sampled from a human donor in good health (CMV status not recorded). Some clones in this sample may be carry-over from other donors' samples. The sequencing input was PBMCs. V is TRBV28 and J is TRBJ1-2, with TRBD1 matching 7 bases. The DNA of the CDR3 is TGTGCCATCCGAGGGGGCACTAGCTATGGCTACACCTTC. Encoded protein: CAIRGGTSYGYTF.